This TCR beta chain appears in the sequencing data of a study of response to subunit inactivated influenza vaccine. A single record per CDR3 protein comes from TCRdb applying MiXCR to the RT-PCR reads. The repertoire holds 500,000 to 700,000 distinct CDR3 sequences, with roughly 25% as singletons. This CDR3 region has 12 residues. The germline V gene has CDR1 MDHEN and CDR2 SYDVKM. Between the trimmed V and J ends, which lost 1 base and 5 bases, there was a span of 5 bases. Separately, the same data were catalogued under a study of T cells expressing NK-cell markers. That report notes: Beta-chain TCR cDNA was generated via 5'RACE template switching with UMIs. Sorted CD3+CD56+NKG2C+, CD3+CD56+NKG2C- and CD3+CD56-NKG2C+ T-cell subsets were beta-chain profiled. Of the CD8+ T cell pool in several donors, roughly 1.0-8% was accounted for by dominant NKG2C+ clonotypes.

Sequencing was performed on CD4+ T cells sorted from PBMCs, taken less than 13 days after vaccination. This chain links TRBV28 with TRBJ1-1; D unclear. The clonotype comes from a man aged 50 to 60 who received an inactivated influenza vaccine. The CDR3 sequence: CASSLYQTEAFF. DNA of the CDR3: TGTGCCAGCAGTTTATATCAAACTGAAGCTTTCTTT.